The 21 T cell receptor beta chains reported below all come from one sample, sequenced in a study of technical replicates of blood from four donors. Assay: immunoSEQ multiplex PCR; the TCRdb copy retains only in-frame clones and omits some. This table holds over 70,000 clones, just over 95% found once. Sequencing used T cells isolated from PBMCs. The receptors shown here come from a human donor in good health.

The rearrangement uses TRBV6-5 and TRBJ2-2, with a possible D match to TRBD2 (5 bases). The germline V gene encodes CDR1 MNHEY and CDR2 SVGAGI. V was pared by 2 bases and J by 5 bases, with 12 bases between. This CDR3 comprises 15 residues. The CDR3 nucleotides read TGTGCCAGCAGTTACCAAATAGCGTCGACCGGGGAGCTGTTTTTT. This codes for CASSYQIASTGELFF.

V gene TRBV2 combines with J gene TRBJ1-4; 9 nucleotides agree with TRBD1. Germline-derived CDR1 and CDR2 are SNHLY and FYNNEI. The CDR3 covers 13 residues. V was pared by 10 bases and J by 2 bases, with 2 bases of the junction left unmatched. CDR3 sequence: CATDRGTNEKLFF. CDR3 DNA sequence: TGTGCCACCGACAGGGGGACTAATGAAAAACTGTTTTTT.

The genes are TRBV27 and TRBJ2-1; 7 bases match TRBD2. The ends lost 3 bases at V and 8 bases at J; junction bases unmatched: 7. CDR3 length: 14 amino acids. Germline CDR1 and CDR2: MNHEY and SMNVEV (reference sequence). The DNA of the CDR3 is TGTGCCAGCAGTTTCCCCGCGGGAGACTATGAGCAGTTCTTC. This codes for CASSFPAGDYEQFF.

The CDR3: CASSGTAKNIQYF. The CDR3 bases are TGCGCCTCCTCCGGGACAGCAAAAAACATTCAGTACTTC. This chain joins TRBV10-2 and TRBJ2-4, with 7 nucleotides matching TRBD1. Trimming took 11 bases from V and 4 from J; bases not matched to a gene: 8. CDR1 is WSHSY, CDR2 SAAADI, per germline. CDR3 length: 13 residues.

This rearrangement joins TRBV28 to TRBJ2-1; perhaps TRBD2 as D (6 bases). Germline loops: CDR1 MDHEN, CDR2 SYDVKM. The CDR3 sequence is 16 residues long. Trimming left V 6 bases short and J 2 bases short, with 17 bases between. The CDR3 DNA reads TGTGCCAGCAGCATCCCGGCAGGACTACCCTACAATGAGCAGTTCTTC. Encoded protein: CASSIPAGLPYNEQFF.

The gene calls are TRBV30 and TRBJ2-1, with D possibly matching TRBD2 (7 bases). Germline lookup yields CDR1 GTSNPN and CDR2 SVGIG (reference sequence). CDR3 size: 14 residues. The germline V and J ends were trimmed by 1 base and 8 bases, with 15 bases remaining between them. The CDR3 nucleotides are TGTGCCTGGAGTGGGGGGGGGCCGGTTGATGAGCAGTTCTTC. Translating it yields CAWSGGGPVDEQFF.

V gene TRBV5-1 combines with J gene TRBJ1-1; TRBD1 matches at 8 bases. The germline V gene has CDR1 SGHRS and CDR2 YFSETQ. The trim removed 4 bases at V and 4 bases at J, leaving 15 bases unmatched. There are 17 residues in the CDR3. In DNA, the CDR3 is TGCGCCAGCAGCCTAAAACCCATCTCAACAGGGGGCACTGAAGCTTTCTTT. Its translation: CASSLKPISTGGTEAFF.

The V call is TRBV27, the J call TRBJ1-1; 8 nucleotides line up with TRBD1. The germline CDR1 and CDR2 sequences are MNHEY and SMNVEV (reference sequence). Germline trimming cut 11 bases from V and 7 bases from J; bases unmatched to any gene: 12. CDR3 length: 13 amino acids. CDR3 region: CACARGRSVEAFF. Written as DNA, the CDR3 is TGTGCCTGTGCCAGGGGGCGCAGTGTTGAAGCTTTCTTT.

The V gene is TRBV11-2, the J gene TRBJ1-1, with no clear D. Trimming removed 2 bases from V and 0 bases from J, with 7 bases in between. This CDR3 region has 14 residues. CDR1 is SGHAT and CDR2 is FQNNGV in the germline V gene. CDR3 amino acids: CASSLSFLNTEAFF. CDR3 nucleotides: TGTGCCAGCAGCTTATCCTTTTTGAACACTGAAGCTTTCTTT.

The rearrangement joins TRBV19 to TRBJ1-5, with D perhaps matching TRBD1 (6 bases). Trimming cost V 6 bases and J 0 bases, with 12 bases left between them. The germline V gene has CDR1 LNHDA and CDR2 SQIVND (reference sequence). This CDR3 contains 15 residues. The CDR3 bases are TGTGCCAGTAGCGACCGGGACACTAGCAATCAGCCCCAGCATTTT. Its protein is CASSDRDTSNQPQHF.

Only a few counts were recorded for this clone. The V and J genes are TRBV6-5 and TRBJ1-1; D is unclear. V was shortened by 11 bases and J by 4 bases, with 17 bases between the two germline ends. The CDR3 has 13 residues. From germline, CDR1 is MNHEY and CDR2 SVGAGI. In nucleotides, the CDR3 is TGTGCCGCGAGAGGTCAGCAATTCACTGAAGCTTTCTTT. This encodes CAARGQQFTEAFF.

V is TRBV19 and J is TRBJ2-7, with D perhaps matching TRBD2 (5 bases). With 5 bases removed from V and 0 bases from J, the gap between germline ends came to 17 bases. The CDR3 is made up of 16 amino acids. Germline assignment: CDR1 LNHDA and CDR2 SQIVND (reference sequence). The CDR3: CASSPPLERSSYEQYF. CDR3 coding DNA: TGTGCCAGTAGTCCCCCACTAGAGAGGAGCTCCTACGAGCAGTACTTC.

This sequence joins TRBV19 and TRBJ2-5; 7 positions agree with TRBD1. The CDR3 covers 14 residues. Germline V gene lookup returns CDR1 LNHDA and CDR2 SQIVND (reference sequence). Trimming at V came to 5 bases and at J to 5 bases, leaving 8 bases not matched to a gene. As DNA, the CDR3 is TGTGCCAGTAGTCTGAGGGGGCCAGGGGAGACCCAGTACTTC. It is translated as CASSLRGPGETQYF.

Only one count was recorded for this clone. The chain joins TRBV11-3 to TRBJ2-7; TRBD1 matches at 9 bases. Trimming took 5 bases from V and 3 from J; bases not matched to a gene: 8. Germline CDR1 SGHNT, CDR2 YENEEA. The CDR3 runs 15 residues. The CDR3: CASSKQGAPYYEQYF. CDR3 DNA: TGTGCCAGCAGCAAACAGGGGGCGCCTTACTACGAGCAGTACTTC.

This rearrangement joins TRBV7-8 to TRBJ1-1; D not certain. This CDR3 comprises 14 residues. Germline loops: CDR1 SGHVS, CDR2 FQNEAQ. V was cut by 4 bases and J by 4 bases, with 13 bases left in between. For the CDR3, the DNA is TGTGCCAGCAGCTATCAGGCGTACGGCACTGAAGCTTTCTTT. Encoded protein: CASSYQAYGTEAFF.

The chain uses TRBV7-2 and TRBJ2-7, with TRBD2 matching 12 bases. J lost 2 bases, V lost 2 bases, and 7 bases had no gene match. The CDR3 has 17 residues. Germline V gene data show CDR1 as SGHTA and CDR2 as FQGNSA. The CDR3 DNA sequence: TGTGCCAGCAGCTTACGGCTAGCGGGGGGGCCTGCCTACGAGCAGTACTTC. It specifies CASSLRLAGGPAYEQYF. Looking up the rest from reference TRBV7-2 and TRBJ2-7 gives the full variable domain: GAGVSQSPSNKVTEKGKDVELRCDPISGHTALYWYRQSLGQGLEFLIYFQGNSAPDKSGLPSDRFSAERTGGSVSTLTIQRTQQEDSAVYLCASSLRLAGGPAYEQYFGPGTRLTVT.

The CDR3 here is CASIREGFDEQFF. The CDR3 DNA reads as TGCGCCAGCATCCGGGAGGGCTTCGATGAGCAGTTCTTC. The rearrangement joins TRBV10-2 to TRBJ2-1; 8 positions match TRBD2. Germline V CDR1 and CDR2: WSHSY, SAAADI. V was clipped by 7 bases and J by 8 bases; unmatched bases: 7. The CDR3 is 13 residues long.

The chain uses TRBV9 and TRBJ2-7, with 14 bases aligning to TRBD2. V shed 3 bases, J shed 7 bases, and the junction held 6 bases outside the gene matches. From germline, CDR1 is SGDLS and CDR2 YYNGEE. The CDR3 sequence is 15 residues long. The CDR3 loop is CASSASGLAGAEQYF. As DNA, the CDR3 is TGTGCCAGCAGCGCTTCGGGACTAGCGGGAGCGGAGCAGTACTTC.

For this clone: One end of the junction is discordant with germline, which a read error may explain. This chain uses TRBV7-7 with TRBJ2-1; D is possibly TRBD2 (5 bases). Germline values: CDR1 SSHAT, CDR2 FNYEAQ (reference sequence). The length of the CDR3 is 18 residues. The DNA for the CDR3 is TGTGCTAGCAGCTTGAGGGAACACTACAAAAGCTCCTACAATGAGCAGTTCTTC. Translation: CASSLREHYKSSYNEQFF.

This clone was seen just once. This chain uses TRBV27 with TRBJ2-7, with 10 bases aligning to TRBD2. Germline values: CDR1 MNHEY, CDR2 SMNVEV (reference sequence). After removal of 5 bases from V and 7 bases from J, the junction contained 11 bases not matched to a gene. The CDR3 is 15 amino acids. CDR3 DNA sequence: TGTGCCAGCAGTGGAACTAGCGGGGAGTTGGGGGAGCAGTACTTC. Translation gives CASSGTSGELGEQYF.

This clone has just a few counts. J is TRBJ1-5 and V is TRBV13; 7 bases fit TRBD1. J gave up 6 bases and V 0 bases, and 2 bases lay outside the gene matches. The CDR3 length is 14 residues. Germline CDR1 PRHDT, CDR2 FYEKMQ (reference sequence). CDR3 loop: CASSLGRGSQPQHF. Written as DNA, the CDR3 is TGTGCCAGCAGCTTAGGCAGGGGGAGTCAGCCCCAGCATTTT.